A single sample gave rise to the 25 T cell receptor beta chains below, sequenced in a study of blood T cell repertoires in COVID-19. This table comes from immunoSEQ multiplex PCR, and its TCRdb copy is limited to in-frame clones, with some not included. This repertoire shows roughly 360,000 clones, about 89% found once; its top ten account for 1.3%. The sample consisted of PBMCs or T cells enriched from blood (not recorded which). All receptors come from a man younger than 40 who had recovered from COVID-19.

The chain is built from TRBV19 and TRBJ1-4; TRBD1 matches 9 bases. The trim removed 5 bases at V and 5 bases at J, leaving 6 bases unmatched. The CDR3 consists of 15 residues. Germline CDR1 reads LNHDA; CDR2 reads SQIVND (reference sequence). In DNA form, the CDR3 reads TGTGCCAGTAGTTTTCCCGGGACAGGGAATGAAAAACTGTTTTTT. Protein product: CASSFPGTGNEKLFF.

The chain carries TRBV7-6 and TRBJ2-7; 7 positions agree with TRBD1. The CDR3 is 14 amino acids. Germline V gene lookup returns CDR1 SGHVS and CDR2 FNYEAQ. The V segment lost 1 base and the J segment 5 bases; nucleotides outside the gene matches: 5. This CDR3 is CASSLEGAKDEQYF. CDR3 DNA sequence: TGTGCCAGCAGCTTAGAGGGGGCTAAGGACGAGCAGTACTTC.

This clone occurred once. J is TRBJ1-4 and V is TRBV13; 10 bases map to TRBD1. CDR1 PRHDT and CDR2 FYEKMQ come from the germline V gene (reference sequence). CDR3 length: 17 amino acids. The ends lost 5 bases at V and 3 bases at J; junction bases unmatched: 9. The CDR3 DNA follows: TGTGCCAGCAGCGACAGACAGGGGGCGGCGGCTAATGAAAAACTGTTTTTT. Translation gives CASSDRQGAAANEKLFF.

V is TRBV3-1 (or the pseudogene TRBV3-2) and J is TRBJ2-5; 10 bases line up with TRBD2. After removal of 4 bases from V and 4 bases from J, the junction contained 3 bases not matched to a gene. CDR3 length equals 14 residues. From germline, CDR1 is LGHDT and CDR2 YNNKEL (reference sequence). CDR3 bases: TGTGCCAGCAGCCCAGCGGGGGGGTTAGAGACCCAGTACTTC. Translation: CASSPAGGLETQYF.

This chain uses TRBV3-1 (or the pseudogene TRBV3-2) with TRBJ1-1, with D uncertain. The V gene's germline CDR1 is LGHDT and CDR2 YNNKEL (reference sequence). V was pared by 5 bases and J by 0 bases, with 13 bases between. The CDR3 is 15 residues long. CDR3 residues: CASSSREHMNTEAFF. The CDR3 nucleotides read TGTGCCAGCAGCAGCCGGGAGCACATGAACACTGAAGCTTTCTTT.

This clone was counted once. The chain employs TRBV6-5 and TRBJ1-1; D may be TRBD1 (5 bases). The germline gives CDR1 MNHEY, CDR2 SVGAGI. Trimming removed 8 bases at V and 3 bases at J, with 10 bases between. The CDR3 loop spans 12 amino acids. The CDR3 spells CASHTGDTEAFF. CDR3 nucleotide sequence: TGTGCCAGCCACACGGGGGACACTGAAGCTTTCTTT.

This clone was recorded a few times. This rearrangement joins TRBV5-1 to TRBJ2-7; perhaps TRBD2 as D (5 bases). The germline V gene has CDR1 SGHRS and CDR2 YFSETQ. The CDR3 covers 15 residues. The germline V and J ends were trimmed by 4 bases and 2 bases, with 16 bases remaining between them. DNA of the CDR3: TGCGCCAGCAGCCTGGTAGAGGGAATGACCTACGAGCAGTACTTC. This gives the protein CASSLVEGMTYEQYF.

The chain has TRBV19 and TRBJ2-7; 8 nucleotides match TRBD1. Trimming took 5 bases from V and 2 from J; bases not matched to a gene: 11. The CDR3 is 16 amino acids. The germline V gene has CDR1 LNHDA and CDR2 SQIVND (reference sequence). The DNA for the CDR3 is TGTGCCAGTAGTCTCAATAGACAGGGGTTGGCCTACGAGCAGTACTTC. Translation gives CASSLNRQGLAYEQYF. Combining the CDR3 with reference TRBV19 and TRBJ2-7 gives the whole variable domain DGGITQSPKYLFRKEGQNVTLSCEQNLNHDAMYWYRQDPGQGLRLIYYSQIVNDFQKGDIAEGYSVSREKKESFPLTVTSAQKNPTAFYLCASSLNRQGLAYEQYFGPGTRLTVT.

The V call is TRBV4-2, the J call TRBJ1-1, with unresolved D. The CDR3 extends over 13 amino acids. Germline V lookup: CDR1 LGHNA, CDR2 YNFKEQ. V was shortened by 0 bases and J by 2 bases, with 4 bases between the two germline ends. The CDR3 DNA reads TGTGCCAGCAGCCAAGAACACAACACTGAAGCTTTCTTT. The encoded protein is CASSQEHNTEAFF.

This chain connects TRBV12-3 or TRBV12-4 to TRBJ2-2; D gene unclear. The length of the CDR3 is 12 residues. V lost 6 bases and J 10 bases, leaving 12 bases between the germline ends. CDR3 in amino acids: CASSLVQVELFF. The CDR3 coding sequence is TGTGCCAGCAGCCTGGTGCAGGTGGAGCTGTTTTTT.

The J gene is TRBJ2-5, the V gene TRBV9; D uncertain. The CDR3 sequence is 14 residues long. The ends were cut back, 1 base at V and 5 bases at J, with 12 bases in the middle. CDR1 is SGDLS, CDR2 YYNGEE, per germline. For the CDR3, the DNA is TGTGCCAGCAGCGTAAGGAGTTCGCTCGAGACCCAGTACTTC. Amino acids: CASSVRSSLETQYF.

The rearrangement uses TRBV10-1 and TRBJ2-2, with D uncertain. Germline assignment: CDR1 WNHNN and CDR2 SYGVQD (reference sequence). The ends were cut back, 2 bases at V and 5 bases at J, with 6 bases in the middle. This CDR3 comprises 13 residues. The CDR3 loop reads CASSEVRTGELFF. CDR3 bases: TGCGCCAGCAGTGAGGTCCGTACCGGGGAGCTGTTTTTT.

This clone was picked up one time. The chain has TRBV3-1 (or the pseudogene TRBV3-2) and TRBJ1-6; 9 bases line up with TRBD1. The ends lost 4 bases at V and 7 bases at J; junction bases unmatched: 5. From germline, CDR1 is LGHDT and CDR2 YNNKEL (reference sequence). The CDR3 totals 15 residues. Here the CDR3 DNA reads TGTGCCAGCAGCCTTCCGACAGGGGGGAATTCACCCCTCCACTTT. Its protein is CASSLPTGGNSPLHF.

CDR3 sequence (DNA): TGTGCCAGCACCGACAGGGGGATGGCTAATGAAAAACTGTTTTTT. Residues: CASTDRGMANEKLFF. V is TRBV7-6 and J is TRBJ1-4; 9 bases map to TRBD1. Unmatched junction bases numbered 6, after V lost 7 bases and J lost 3 bases. The CDR3 spans 15 residues. Germline CDR1 SGHVS, CDR2 FNYEAQ.

The chain joins TRBV27 to TRBJ1-5; no clear D gene. Trimming left V 0 bases short and J 1 base short, with 7 bases between. Germline lookup yields CDR1 MNHEY and CDR2 SMNVEV (reference sequence). The CDR3 sequence is 15 residues long. CDR3 amino acids: CASSLSLQSNQPQHF. The CDR3 DNA reads TGTGCCAGCAGTTTATCTTTACAGAGCAATCAGCCCCAGCATTTT.

The genes are TRBV30 and TRBJ1-2; 9 bases match TRBD1. Germline-derived CDR1 and CDR2 are GTSNPN and SVGIG (reference sequence). This CDR3 region has 15 residues. V shed 3 bases and J 8 bases; nucleotides not matched to a gene: 13. The CDR3 DNA reads as TGTGCCTGGAGCTACGCACAGGGGGCAGTGAGGGGCTACACCTTC. Translated: CAWSYAQGAVRGYTF.

This chain joins TRBV27 and TRBJ1-5; 7 nucleotides line up with TRBD1. The V segment lost 5 bases and the J segment 0 bases; nucleotides outside the gene matches: 4. This CDR3 is built from 15 residues. Looked up from germline, CDR1 is MNHEY and CDR2 is SMNVEV (reference sequence). The CDR3: CASSTHRGSNQPQHF. The DNA of the CDR3 is TGTGCCAGCAGTACCCACAGGGGTAGCAATCAGCCCCAGCATTTT.

This chain uses TRBV15 with TRBJ1-6; the D is unclear. Trimming took 3 bases from V and 7 from J, leaving 4 bases between them. CDR3 length equals 12 residues. The V gene's germline CDR1 is LNHNV and CDR2 YYDKDF (reference sequence). CDR3 in DNA: TGTGCCACCAGCAGGGCAAATTCACCCCTCCACTTT. Translation gives CATSRANSPLHF.

V usage is TRBV4-3 and J usage is TRBJ1-1; D is uncertain. CDR1 and CDR2 from the germline V gene are LGHNA and YSLEER. The V end was cut by 0 bases, the J end by 9 bases, with 14 bases between. The CDR3 contains 14 residues. This chain's CDR3 is CASSQDSSTGKAFF. CDR3 sequence (DNA): TGCGCCAGCAGCCAAGATAGTAGTACGGGGAAAGCTTTCTTT.

This chain connects TRBV6-1 to TRBJ1-4; 7 nucleotides match TRBD1. The germline gives CDR1 MNHNS, CDR2 SASEGT. The CDR3 is 18 residues long. V trimming: 1 base; J trimming: 0 bases; junction bases outside the gene matches: 8. The CDR3 DNA sequence: TGTGCCAGCAGTGAAGTAAGACAGGGAATTGCAACTAATGAAAAACTGTTTTTT. This codes for CASSEVRQGIATNEKLFF.

V gene TRBV20-1 combines with J gene TRBJ2-7; tentative D call: TRBD1 (6 bases). The CDR3 loop spans 12 amino acids. Germline loops: CDR1 DFQATT, CDR2 SNEGSKA (reference sequence). The V and J ends lost 3 bases and 3 bases respectively, with 9 bases between them. The CDR3 nucleotides are TGCAGTGCTAGTGGACAGTTCTACGAGCAGTACTTC. As protein: CSASGQFYEQYF.

This chain uses TRBV5-4 with TRBJ1-2, with TRBD1 identical over 11 bases. Germline CDR1 reads SGHNT; CDR2 reads YYREEE (reference sequence). Trimming removed 0 bases from V and 0 bases from J; junction bases left unmatched: 7. The length of the CDR3 is 18 residues. CDR3 sequence: CASSLASGTGGTNYGYTF. Here the CDR3 DNA reads TGTGCCAGCAGCTTGGCCTCCGGGACAGGGGGAACTAACTATGGCTACACCTTC.

The CDR3 DNA sequence: TGTGCCAGCAGCTTAGTGGCATCGAAGGAGCAGTTCTTC. Translating it yields CASSLVASKEQFF. J is TRBJ2-1 and V is TRBV7-8; D gene unclear. Deletions cut 1 base from V and 10 bases from J, with 11 bases between. This CDR3 spans 13 amino acids. Germline CDR1 SGHVS, CDR2 FQNEAQ. Together with reference TRBV7-8 and TRBJ2-1, the CDR3 gives the full variable domain: GAGVSQSPRYKVAKRGQDVALRCDPISGHVSLFWYQQALGQGPEFLTYFQNEAQLDKSGLPSDRFFAERPEGSVSTLKIQRTQQEDSAVYLCASSLVASKEQFFGPGTRLTVL.

This clone was picked up one time. The chain links TRBV7-9 to TRBJ2-3, with TRBD2 identical over 10 bases. The CDR3 has 15 residues. V shed 5 bases and J 5 bases; nucleotides not matched to a gene: 7. The V gene's germline CDR1 is SEHNR and CDR2 FQNEAQ (reference sequence). This CDR3 reads CASSRSGGAKDTQYF. The DNA for the CDR3 is TGTGCCAGCAGCCGCAGCGGGGGGGCTAAAGATACGCAGTATTTT.

The chain has TRBV19 and TRBJ1-4, with D possibly being TRBD1 (5 bases). V lost 8 bases and J lost 8, with 15 bases in between. The CDR3 has 13 amino acids. Looked up from germline, CDR1 is LNHDA and CDR2 is SQIVND (reference sequence). The CDR3 loop is CASGAAGREKLFF. CDR3 in DNA: TGTGCCAGTGGGGCGGCAGGGCGGGAAAAACTGTTTTTT.